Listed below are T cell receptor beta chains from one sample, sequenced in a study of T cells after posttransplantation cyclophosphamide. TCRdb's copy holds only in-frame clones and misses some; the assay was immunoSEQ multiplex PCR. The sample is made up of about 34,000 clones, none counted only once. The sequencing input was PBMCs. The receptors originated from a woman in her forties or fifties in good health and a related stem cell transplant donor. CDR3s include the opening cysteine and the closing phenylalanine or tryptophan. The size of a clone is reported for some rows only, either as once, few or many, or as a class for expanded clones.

cdr3_aa: CSVEERHSSYEQYF
v_call: TRBV29-1
clone_size: -

cdr3_aa: CASSLQGELAKNIQYF
v_call: TRBV27
clone_size: few

cdr3_aa: CASRRDWEETQYF
v_call: TRBV2
clone_size: many

cdr3_aa: CASSYVRATNEKLFF
v_call: TRBV6-6
clone_size: many

cdr3_aa: CASSHRQGTDTQYF
v_call: TRBV11-3
clone_size: many

cdr3_aa: CASSPRPGMSSYEQYF
v_call: TRBV11-2
clone_size: many

cdr3_aa: CASKASGTWLQFF
v_call: TRBV10-1
clone_size: many

cdr3_aa: CASSSKWGRQGDTEAFF
v_call: TRBV11-1
clone_size: many

cdr3_aa: CASSVNRVSDGYTF
v_call: TRBV27
clone_size: many

cdr3_aa: CSVSSEGVPQHF
v_call: TRBV29-1
clone_size: many

cdr3_aa: CASSLDRGGPRETQYF
v_call: TRBV5-1
clone_size: few

cdr3_aa: CASSYGAVGNTEAFF
v_call: TRBV6-5
clone_size: many

cdr3_aa: CASSPRDTSQETQYF
v_call: TRBV9
clone_size: -

cdr3_aa: CASSQASGRPGTQYF
v_call: TRBV14
clone_size: many

cdr3_aa: CAWRPGLADNEQFF
v_call: TRBV30
clone_size: many

cdr3_aa: CASRVGPGQLSGNTIYF
v_call: TRBV28
clone_size: many

cdr3_aa: CASSLGGNSIEQYF
v_call: TRBV7-3
clone_size: few

cdr3_aa: CASSRGLVDNEQFF
v_call: TRBV7-3
clone_size: many

cdr3_aa: CASSARQGASEAFF
v_call: TRBV2
clone_size: many

cdr3_aa: CASRGGLTQYF
v_call: TRBV12-3/TRBV12-4
clone_size: many

cdr3_aa: CSAMTAREQFF
v_call: TRBV29-1
clone_size: many

cdr3_aa: CASSFGGANGYNEQFF
v_call: TRBV11-3
clone_size: many

cdr3_aa: CASSSWTSGATPSTDTQYF
v_call: TRBV12-3/TRBV12-4
clone_size: many

cdr3_aa: CASSRQAGGYTDTQYF
v_call: TRBV18
clone_size: many

cdr3_aa: CASSGTARGGTGELFF
v_call: TRBV5-1
clone_size: many

cdr3_aa: CASSPGQHNEQFF
v_call: TRBV6-4
clone_size: many

cdr3_aa: CATYDFTEAFF
v_call: TRBV2
clone_size: many

cdr3_aa: CASSPLGGALSYNEQFF
v_call: TRBV18
clone_size: many

cdr3_aa: CSVASGSTDTQYF
v_call: TRBV29-1
clone_size: few

cdr3_aa: CASSQDFGFGYTF
v_call: TRBV4-3
clone_size: many

cdr3_aa: CASSQASADRAFFF
v_call: TRBV4-3
clone_size: many